Below are 12 T cell receptor beta chains sequenced from a single sample in a study of blood T cell repertoires in COVID-19. TCRdb's table, derived via immunoSEQ multiplex PCR, lists solely in-frame clones and lacks some. The sample holds some 220,000 clones, roughly 85% seen once. Material: peripheral blood. Receptor source: a woman in her 70s with COVID-19, enrolled during active disease.

This clone was seen only once. The chain joins TRBV5-5 to TRBJ2-7; TRBD2 agrees at 10 bases. The CDR3 loop spans 15 amino acids. V lost 4 bases to trimming and J lost 1 base; unmatched junction nucleotides: 5. The V gene's germline CDR1 is SGHKS and CDR2 YYEKEE (reference sequence). CDR3 bases: TGTGCCAGCAGCCTCACTAGCGGGGCTTCCTACGAGCAGTACTTC. This encodes CASSLTSGASYEQYF.

CDR3 loop: CASSPQGLEAGELFF. CDR3 DNA sequence: TGTGCCAGCTCACCACAGGGACTAGAGGCCGGGGAGCTGTTTTTT. The rearrangement links TRBV18 to TRBJ2-2, with 8 bases aligning to TRBD2. Germline trimming cut 1 base from V and 6 bases from J; bases unmatched to any gene: 4. This CDR3 region has 15 residues. Germline V gene data show CDR1 as KGHSH and CDR2 as LQKENI.

This clone has more than one count but fewer than ten. This chain joins TRBV19 and TRBJ1-6, with no clear D. This CDR3 spans 14 amino acids. The germline V gene encodes CDR1 LNHDA and CDR2 SQIVND (reference sequence). The germline V and J ends were trimmed by 3 bases and 7 bases, with 10 bases remaining between them. CDR3 nucleotide sequence: TGTGCCAGTAGTATGAGAGAGGGAAATTCACCCCTCCACTTT. Protein sequence: CASSMREGNSPLHF.

The chain has TRBV9 and TRBJ1-5, with 8 positions matching TRBD1. CDR3 size: 16 residues. After removal of 3 bases from V and 0 bases from J, the junction contained 5 bases not matched to a gene. Germline CDR1 and CDR2: SGDLS and YYNGEE. The DNA of the CDR3 is TGTGCCAGCAGCGGTGGACAGGGATGTAGCAATCAGCCCCAGCATTTT. This gives the protein CASSGGQGCSNQPQHF.

This clone was detected once. J is TRBJ1-1 and V is TRBV11-2, with D maybe TRBD1 (6 bases). Germline loops: CDR1 SGHAT, CDR2 FQNNGV. The CDR3 sequence is 13 residues long. V was cut by 6 bases and J by 5 bases, with 13 bases left in between. The chain's CDR3 is CASSPQGWTEAFF. Here the CDR3 DNA reads TGTGCCAGCAGTCCACAGGGATGGACTGAAGCTTTCTTT.

This clone has more than one count but fewer than ten. The CDR3 region is CASTGGKIMNSPLHF. In DNA form, the CDR3 reads TGTGCCAGCACAGGGGGCAAGATAATGAATTCACCCCTCCACTTT. V and J are TRBV6-5 and TRBJ1-6, with 8 bases lining up with TRBD1. Germline V CDR1 and CDR2: MNHEY, SVGAGI. The CDR3 loop spans 15 amino acids. J was trimmed by 7 bases and V by 7 bases; bases with no gene match: 9.

The chain carries TRBV2 and TRBJ1-5; the D is unclear. Germline V gives CDR1 SNHLY, CDR2 FYNNEI. V was shortened by 8 bases and J by 6 bases, with 14 bases between the two germline ends. The CDR3 sequence is 13 residues long. The CDR3 region has the DNA TGTGCCAGCCAAACAGAGAGCGGTCAGCCCCAGCATTTT. It yields the protein CASQTESGQPQHF.

This chain uses TRBV4-2 with TRBJ1-1; no clear D. Trimming removed 0 bases from V and 8 bases from J, with 19 bases in between. This CDR3 has 16 residues. Looked up from germline, CDR1 is LGHNA and CDR2 is YNFKEQ. The CDR3 DNA is TGTGCCAGCAGCCAAGAATCGGCCGGCTTAACGGGGGAAGCTTTCTTT. Amino acid sequence: CASSQESAGLTGEAFF.

V is TRBV2 and J is TRBJ2-5, with TRBD2 identical over 12 bases. The germline gives CDR1 SNHLY, CDR2 FYNNEI. Unmatched junction bases numbered 4, after V lost 4 bases and J lost 1 base. CDR3 length: 16 residues. CDR3 amino acids: CASSAGLAGSQETQYF. CDR3 bases: TGTGCCAGCAGTGCGGGACTAGCGGGTTCCCAAGAGACCCAGTACTTC.

J is TRBJ2-2 and V is TRBV7-3; 9 nucleotides align to TRBD2. This CDR3 comprises 17 residues. Looked up from germline, CDR1 is SGHTA and CDR2 is FQGTGA. Trimming at V came to 1 base and at J to 3 bases, leaving 6 bases not matched to a gene. CDR3 nucleotides: TGTGCCAGCAGCTTAAGAGGAGCGGGGGGCCACACCGGGGAGCTGTTTTTT. Translating gives CASSLRGAGGHTGELFF.

This clone was seen only once. The CDR3 is CASSIVRGQGTGELFF. The DNA for the CDR3 is TGTGCCAGTAGTATAGTTAGGGGGCAGGGCACCGGGGAGCTGTTTTTT. V gene TRBV19 combines with J gene TRBJ2-2; 7 nucleotides line up with TRBD1. This CDR3 region has 16 residues. The V segment lost 1 base and the J segment 4 bases; nucleotides outside the gene matches: 6. Germline CDR1 is LNHDA and CDR2 is SQIVND (reference sequence).

The rearrangement joins TRBV6-5 to TRBJ1-1; tentative D call: TRBD1 (5 bases). The CDR3 consists of 14 residues. The V end was cut by 7 bases, the J end by 1 base, with 13 bases between. In germline, CDR1 is MNHEY, CDR2 SVGAGI. The CDR3 sequence: CASKGTGPNTEAFF. For the CDR3, the DNA is TGTGCCAGCAAGGGCACAGGACCGAACACTGAAGCTTTCTTT.